The clone carrying this T cell receptor beta chain was seen a few times. This specimen belongs to a study of response to subunit inactivated influenza vaccine. From the RT-PCR reads, TCRdb called clonotypes with MiXCR, one entry per CDR3 protein. The table has more than 400,000 distinct CDR3 sequences, approximately 11% seen once. Germline lookup yields CDR1 MNHEY and CDR2 SVGEGT. This CDR3 spans 18 amino acids. The V gene end was trimmed by 8 bases and the J gene end by 2 bases; junction bases not matched to a gene: 18. The specimen was PBMCs from blood, collected 35 to 45 days after vaccination. This TCR came from a man in his forties or fifties who received an inactivated influenza vaccine. The chain links TRBV6-2 or TRBV6-3 to TRBJ2-7; 10 bases agree with TRBD2. In nucleotides, the CDR3 is TGTGCCAGCTCTCCCCTTCTCCCCGGGACTAGCGTGACCTACGAGCAGTACTTC. Protein product: CASSPLLPGTSVTYEQYF.